This passage covers 25 T cell receptor beta chains from one sample sequenced in a study of cytomegalovirus exposure and HLA in healthy donors. PCR primers comprised 60 Vbeta and 13 Jbeta primers. Repertoires were generated with immunoSEQ multiplex PCR, while TCRdb's copy carries only in-frame clones and drops some. The sample has more than 95,000 clones, approximately 80% seen once. Sample: PBMCs. These receptors were obtained from a man aged 40-55 years in good health and CMV-seronegative.

The chain employs TRBV7-8 and TRBJ1-1; 7 positions match TRBD1. V was pared by 2 bases and J by 2 bases, with 2 bases of the junction left unmatched. Germline V gives CDR1 SGHVS, CDR2 FQNEAQ. CDR3 length equals 14 residues. This CDR3 reads CASSLWDRNTEAFF. CDR3 sequence (DNA): TGTGCCAGCAGCTTATGGGACAGAAACACTGAAGCTTTCTTT. The variable domain in full, with the rest retrieved from reference TRBV7-8 and TRBJ1-1, is GAGVSQSPRYKVAKRGQDVALRCDPISGHVSLFWYQQALGQGPEFLTYFQNEAQLDKSGLPSDRFFAERPEGSVSTLKIQRTQQEDSAVYLCASSLWDRNTEAFFGQGTRLTVV.

This sequence joins TRBV27 and TRBJ2-7, with a possible D match to TRBD1 (6 bases). The V gene's germline CDR1 is MNHEY and CDR2 SMNVEV (reference sequence). Deletions cut 6 bases from V and 0 bases from J, with 12 bases between. The CDR3 is 14 residues long. The CDR3 nucleotides read TGTGCCAGCAGCCTGGACAGAAGCTCCTACGAGCAGTACTTC. The encoded protein is CASSLDRSSYEQYF.

A word on this clone: Other nucleotide sequences in the sample specify the same CDR3. The genes are TRBV11-3 and TRBJ2-1, with D possibly matching TRBD1 (6 bases). Per the germline V gene, CDR1 is SGHNT and CDR2 is YENEEA. V gave up 2 bases and J gave up 8 bases, with 7 bases separating them. This CDR3 has 12 amino acids. CDR3 region: CASSLSGDEQFF. CDR3 in DNA: TGTGCCAGCAGCTTATCAGGGGATGAGCAGTTCTTC.

V is TRBV18 and J is TRBJ1-6, with D perhaps matching TRBD1 (6 bases). This CDR3 is built from 16 residues. V lost 4 bases and J lost 5, with 15 bases in between. From germline, CDR1 is KGHSH and CDR2 LQKENI. Here the CDR3 reads CASSLLYQGNNSPLHF. The CDR3 region has the DNA TGTGCCAGCTCACTTTTATATCAGGGGAATAATTCACCCCTCCACTTT.

The J gene is TRBJ1-2, the V gene TRBV5-4, with TRBD1 matching over 9 bases. The CDR3 is 13 residues long. V lost 4 bases to trimming and J lost 6 bases; unmatched junction nucleotides: 4. Per germline, CDR1 SGHNT and CDR2 YYREEE (reference sequence). CDR3 coding DNA: TGTGCCAGCAGCCTGGACAGGGGAAATGGCTACACCTTC. It is translated as CASSLDRGNGYTF.

The chain is built from TRBV5-8 and TRBJ1-2; D is ambiguous. Germline V gene lookup returns CDR1 SGHTS and CDR2 YDEGEE. Trimming cost V 4 bases and J 4 bases, with 17 bases left between them. This CDR3 is built from 15 residues. Here the CDR3 DNA reads TGTGCCAGCAGCCAGGCGGGCCCCTGGAGCTATGGCTACACCTTC. This sequence encodes CASSQAGPWSYGYTF.

V is TRBV15 and J is TRBJ1-5, with D perhaps matching TRBD1 (6 bases). V dropped 5 bases and J dropped 3 bases, with 17 bases sitting between them. Germline assignment: CDR1 LNHNV and CDR2 YYDKDF (reference sequence). This CDR3 is 16 amino acids long. This chain's CDR3 is CATSGGHERSNQPQHF. In DNA, the CDR3 is TGTGCCACCAGCGGGGGACACGAACGCTCCAATCAGCCCCAGCATTTT.

The rearrangement uses TRBV6-6 and TRBJ1-5; possible D gene TRBD1, 6 bases. Between the trimmed V and J ends, which lost 7 bases and 3 bases, there was a span of 19 bases. The germline V gene has CDR1 MNHNY and CDR2 SVGAGI (reference sequence). This CDR3 contains 16 residues. CDR3 DNA sequence: TGTGCCAGCATCACCGGGGGGGCGCTTGACAATCAGCCCCAGCATTTT. Its protein product is CASITGGALDNQPQHF.

The gene calls are TRBV6-5 and TRBJ2-5; 12 nucleotides align to TRBD2. CDR1 and CDR2 from the germline V gene are MNHEY and SVGAGI. V gave up 2 bases and J gave up 2 bases; unmatched junction bases: 3. There are 16 residues in the CDR3. The CDR3 region has the DNA TGTGCCAGCAGTTACGGACTAGCGGGATCACAAGAGACCCAGTACTTC. It specifies CASSYGLAGSQETQYF.

The rearrangement links TRBV10-3 to TRBJ1-3; D is unclear. V lost 3 bases, J lost 3 bases, and 15 bases lay in between. Germline lookup yields CDR1 ENHRY and CDR2 SYGVKD. This CDR3 region has 16 residues. The CDR3 DNA sequence: TGTGCCATCAGTGACACCGCGGAACGCGGTGGAAACACCATATATTTT. Translated: CAISDTAERGGNTIYF.

This clone was counted between two and nine times. V gene TRBV9 combines with J gene TRBJ2-4; perhaps TRBD1 as D (6 bases). Trimming cost V 4 bases and J 5 bases, with 22 bases left between them. CDR1 SGDLS and CDR2 YYNGEE come from the germline V gene. The CDR3 has 17 residues. The CDR3 loop is CASSPRGGEEPENIQYF. CDR3 nucleotide sequence: TGTGCCAGCAGCCCCCGAGGGGGAGAGGAGCCAGAAAACATTCAGTACTTC.

The rearrangement joins TRBV9 to TRBJ2-1, with D possibly being TRBD1 (7 bases). The CDR3 is 16 amino acids. V was clipped by 4 bases and J by 0 bases, with 14 bases between them. The V gene's germline CDR1 is SGDLS and CDR2 YYNGEE. The CDR3 region is CASSTRQGGSYNEQFF. The CDR3, as DNA: TGTGCCAGCAGCACACGACAGGGAGGCTCCTACAATGAGCAGTTCTTC. The variable domain in full, with the rest retrieved from reference TRBV9 and TRBJ2-1, is DSGVTQTPKHLITATGQRVTLRCSPRSGDLSVYWYQQSLDQGLQFLIQYYNGEERAKGNILERFSAQQFPDLHSELNLSSLELGDSALYFCASSTRQGGSYNEQFFGPGTRLTVL.

V usage is TRBV28 and J usage is TRBJ1-2, with D tentatively TRBD1 (5 bases). The CDR3 contains 13 residues. The germline V and J ends were trimmed by 6 bases and 6 bases, with 14 bases remaining between them. Germline V lookup: CDR1 MDHEN, CDR2 SYDVKM. Written as DNA, the CDR3 is TGTGCCAGCAGAACGTCAGGGATGCATGGCTACACCTTC. Translating gives CASRTSGMHGYTF.

J is TRBJ2-7 and V is TRBV4-2; the D gene is possibly TRBD2 (6 bases). V was cut by 6 bases and J by 2 bases, with 14 bases left in between. Germline V lookup: CDR1 LGHNA, CDR2 YNFKEQ. The CDR3 spans 14 residues. DNA for the CDR3: TGTGCCAGCAGTTACGGGGGTAACGCCTACGAGCAGTACTTC. This encodes CASSYGGNAYEQYF.

In regard to this clone: One junction end does not reproduce the germline sequence, and a read error may be involved. The rearrangement links TRBV28 to TRBJ1-6, with D unclear. The V gene's germline CDR1 is MDHEN and CDR2 SYDVKM. The CDR3 runs 15 residues. CDR3 sequence (DNA): TGTGCCAGCAGTTTGCGGAAAAGTCATTCTTCACCCCTCCATTTT. As protein: CASSLRKSHSSPLHF.

J is TRBJ1-4 and V is TRBV29-1; D perhaps matches TRBD1 (5 bases). Germline values: CDR1 SQVTM, CDR2 ANQGSEA. V was pared by 7 bases and J by 7 bases, with 10 bases between. The CDR3 consists of 11 residues. The CDR3: CSAGGFEKLFF. In nucleotides, the CDR3 is TGCAGCGCCGGGGGGTTTGAAAAACTGTTTTTT.

The chain is built from TRBV7-2 and TRBJ1-4; D unresolved. The V and J ends lost 0 bases and 8 bases respectively, with 4 bases between them. This CDR3 is built from 12 residues. The germline V gene encodes CDR1 SGHTA and CDR2 FQGNSA. CDR3 nucleotide sequence: TGTGCCAGCAGCTTAGCCCCGGAAAAACTGTTTTTT. Encoded protein: CASSLAPEKLFF.

The chain couples TRBV27 to TRBJ2-6; weak D call: TRBD2 (5 bases). This CDR3 region has 16 residues. Trimming took 3 bases from V and 0 from J, leaving 9 bases between them. Germline V gene lookup returns CDR1 MNHEY and CDR2 SMNVEV (reference sequence). The CDR3 here is CASSFLAFSGANVLTF. CDR3 nucleotides: TGTGCCAGCAGTTTCCTAGCTTTCTCTGGGGCCAACGTCCTGACTTTC. The full variable domain, its missing parts supplied by reference TRBV27 and TRBJ2-6, is EAQVTQNPRYLITVTGKKLTVTCSQNMNHEYMSWYRQDPGLGLRQIYYSMNVEVTDKGDVPEGYKVSRKEKRNFPLILESPSPNQTSLYFCASSFLAFSGANVLTFGAGSRLTVL.

This sequence joins TRBV5-1 and TRBJ1-2; no definite D call. Germline V gives CDR1 SGHRS, CDR2 YFSETQ. This CDR3 spans 13 amino acids. Trimming stripped 5 bases from V and 8 bases from J, with 16 bases between. CDR3 loop: CASSSRELGGYTF. The CDR3 region has the DNA TGCGCCAGCAGTAGTCGGGAATTGGGGGGCTACACCTTC.

This clone showed up just once. The chain links TRBV2 to TRBJ2-3; D is uncertain. Trimming took 6 bases from V and 5 from J, leaving 12 bases between them. The CDR3 extends over 13 amino acids. The V gene's germline CDR1 is SNHLY and CDR2 FYNNEI. CDR3 in amino acids: CASSETALDTQYF. The CDR3 DNA reads TGTGCCAGCAGCGAAACCGCGTTAGATACGCAGTATTTT.

The chain recombines TRBV7-9 with TRBJ1-1; the D is unclear. Trimming left V 2 bases short and J 7 bases short, with 11 bases between. Germline V gene data show CDR1 as SEHNR and CDR2 as FQNEAQ (reference sequence). The CDR3 contains 13 residues. This CDR3 reads CASSLNREGEAFF. Written as DNA, the CDR3 is TGTGCCAGCAGCTTAAATCGGGAGGGTGAAGCTTTCTTT. Complete variable domain (other parts from reference TRBV7-9 and TRBJ1-1): DTGVSQNPRHKITKRGQNVTFRCDPISEHNRLYWYRQTLGQGPEFLTYFQNEAQLEKSRLLSDRFSAERPKGSFSTLEIQRTEQGDSAMYLCASSLNREGEAFFGQGTRLTVV.

This clone was detected a few times. The genes are TRBV4-1 and TRBJ1-1, with 9 bases that match TRBD1. Germline lookup yields CDR1 MGHRA and CDR2 YSYEKL. There are 16 residues in the CDR3. V dropped 4 bases and J dropped 5; count of bases not matched to a gene: 11. CDR3 region: CASSLMAPTGGTEAFF. The CDR3 nucleotides read TGCGCCAGCAGCCTGATGGCGCCGACAGGGGGGACTGAAGCTTTCTTT.

The V gene is TRBV29-1, the J gene TRBJ2-1; 9 bases are shared with TRBD2. The germline CDR1 and CDR2 sequences are SQVTM and ANQGSEA. The CDR3 contains 14 residues. The V and J ends lost 6 bases and 4 bases, in that order; junction bases with no gene match: 7. The DNA of the CDR3 is TGCAGCGTATTAGCGGGGGTAGCTTACAATGAGCAGTTCTTC. Protein: CSVLAGVAYNEQFF.

Comments on this clone: A read error may account for a junction end that differs from germline. The V call is TRBV7-7, the J call TRBJ2-7, with TRBD1 identical over 9 bases. From germline, CDR1 is SSHAT and CDR2 FNYEAQ (reference sequence). The CDR3 extends over 14 amino acids. The CDR3 DNA is TGTGCTAGCAGCTCCGGGACAGGGTCCTACGAGCAGTACTTC. Translation: CASSSGTGSYEQYF.

The chain recombines TRBV7-2 with TRBJ2-3, with D possibly TRBD1 on 5 matching bases. Germline-derived CDR1 and CDR2 are SGHTA and FQGNSA. The V gene lost 6 bases and the J gene lost 2 bases, with 9 bases spanning the gap. This CDR3 has 13 amino acids. The CDR3 DNA is TGTGCCAGCAGGGACACCAACACAGATACGCAGTATTTT. This sequence encodes CASRDTNTDTQYF.